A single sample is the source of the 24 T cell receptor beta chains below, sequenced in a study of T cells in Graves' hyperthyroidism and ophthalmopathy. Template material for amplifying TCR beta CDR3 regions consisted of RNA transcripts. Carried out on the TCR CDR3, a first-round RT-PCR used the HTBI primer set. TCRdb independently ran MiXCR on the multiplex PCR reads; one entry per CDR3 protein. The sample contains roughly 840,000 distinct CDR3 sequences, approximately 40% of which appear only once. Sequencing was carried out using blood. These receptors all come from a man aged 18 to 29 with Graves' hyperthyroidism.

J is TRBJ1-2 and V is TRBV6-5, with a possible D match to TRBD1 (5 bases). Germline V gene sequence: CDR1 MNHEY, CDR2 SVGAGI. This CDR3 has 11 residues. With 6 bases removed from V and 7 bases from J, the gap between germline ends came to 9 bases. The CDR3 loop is CASRARGGYTF. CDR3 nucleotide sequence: TGTGCCAGCAGGGCGAGGGGTGGCTACACCTTC.

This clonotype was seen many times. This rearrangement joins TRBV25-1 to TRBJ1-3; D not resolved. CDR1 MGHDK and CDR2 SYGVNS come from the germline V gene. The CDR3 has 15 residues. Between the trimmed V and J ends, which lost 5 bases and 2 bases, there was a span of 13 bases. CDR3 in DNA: TGTGCCAGCAGTTCTCCGAGCGCGGCTGGAAACACCATATATTTT. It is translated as CASSSPSAAGNTIYF. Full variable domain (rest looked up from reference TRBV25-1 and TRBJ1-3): EADIYQTPRYLVIGTGKKITLECSQTMGHDKMYWYQQDPGMELHLIHYSYGVNSTEKGDLSSESTVSRIRTEHFPLTLESARPSHTSQYLCASSSPSAAGNTIYFGEGSWLTVV.

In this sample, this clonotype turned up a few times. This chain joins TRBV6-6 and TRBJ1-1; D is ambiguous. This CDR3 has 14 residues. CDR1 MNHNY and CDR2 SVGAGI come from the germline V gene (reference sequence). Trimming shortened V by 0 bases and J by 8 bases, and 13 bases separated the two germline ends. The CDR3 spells CASSYSSPMTEAFF. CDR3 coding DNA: TGTGCCAGCAGTTACTCGAGTCCGATGACCGAAGCTTTCTTT.

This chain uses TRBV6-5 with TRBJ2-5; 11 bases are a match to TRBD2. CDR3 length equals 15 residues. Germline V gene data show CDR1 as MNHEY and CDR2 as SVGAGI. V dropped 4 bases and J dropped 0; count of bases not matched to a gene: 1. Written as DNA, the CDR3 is TGTGCCAGCAGTTTAGCGGGAGGGTACCAAGAGACCCAGTACTTC. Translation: CASSLAGGYQETQYF.

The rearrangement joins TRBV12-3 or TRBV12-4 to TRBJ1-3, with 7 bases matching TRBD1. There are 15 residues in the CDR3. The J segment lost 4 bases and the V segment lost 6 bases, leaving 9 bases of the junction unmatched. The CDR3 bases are TGTGCCAGCAGCTCTACCGGGACAGTGGGAAACACCATATATTTT. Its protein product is CASSSTGTVGNTIYF.

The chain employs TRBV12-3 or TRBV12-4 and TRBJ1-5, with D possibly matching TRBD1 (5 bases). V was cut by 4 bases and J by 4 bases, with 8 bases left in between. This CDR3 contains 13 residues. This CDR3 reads CASSWDWNQPQHF. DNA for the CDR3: TGTGCCAGCAGTTGGGACTGGAATCAGCCCCAGCATTTT.

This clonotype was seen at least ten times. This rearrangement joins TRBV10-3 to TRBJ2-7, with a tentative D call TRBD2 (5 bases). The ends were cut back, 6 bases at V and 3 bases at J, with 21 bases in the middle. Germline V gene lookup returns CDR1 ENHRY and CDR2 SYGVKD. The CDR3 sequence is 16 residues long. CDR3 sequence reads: CAISDLDSLLDYEQYF. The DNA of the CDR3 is TGTGCCATCAGCGACTTGGACTCTCTACTCGACTACGAGCAGTACTTC.

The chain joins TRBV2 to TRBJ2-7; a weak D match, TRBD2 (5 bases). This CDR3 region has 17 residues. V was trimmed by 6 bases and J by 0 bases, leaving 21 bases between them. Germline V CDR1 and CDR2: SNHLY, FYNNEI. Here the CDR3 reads CASSLEGPSLSSYEQYF. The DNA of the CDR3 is TGTGCCAGCAGCCTCGAGGGCCCTTCTCTATCCTCCTACGAGCAGTACTTC.

CDR3 DNA: TGCGCCAGCAGCCAAGTACCAGGAACGGGCGAGCAGTACTTC. Its protein product is CASSQVPGTGEQYF. The J gene is TRBJ2-7, the V gene TRBV10-2, with unresolved D. The V gene lost 6 bases and the J gene lost 6 bases, with 18 bases spanning the gap. Germline V gene lookup returns CDR1 WSHSY and CDR2 SAAADI. The CDR3 totals 14 residues.

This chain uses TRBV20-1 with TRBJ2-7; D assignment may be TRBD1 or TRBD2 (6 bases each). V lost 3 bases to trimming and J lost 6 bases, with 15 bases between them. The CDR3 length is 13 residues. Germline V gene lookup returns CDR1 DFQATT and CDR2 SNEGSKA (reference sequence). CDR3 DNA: TGCAGTGCTAGGGGGGGCAAGTGGGGCGAGCAGTACTTC. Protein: CSARGGKWGEQYF.

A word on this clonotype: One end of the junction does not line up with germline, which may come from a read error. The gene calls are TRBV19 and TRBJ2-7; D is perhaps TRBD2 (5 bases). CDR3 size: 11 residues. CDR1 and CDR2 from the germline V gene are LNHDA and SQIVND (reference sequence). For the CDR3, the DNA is TGTGCCAGTAGTAAGACCGGGGAGCTGTACTTC. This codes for CASSKTGELYF.

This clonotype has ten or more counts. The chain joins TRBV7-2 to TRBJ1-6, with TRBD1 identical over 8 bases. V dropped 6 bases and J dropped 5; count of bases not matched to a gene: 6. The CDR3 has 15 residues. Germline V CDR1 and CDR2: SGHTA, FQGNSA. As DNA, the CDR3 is TGTGCCAGCAGGCCCAGGGGGCTCGATAATTCACCCCTCCACTTT. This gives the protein CASRPRGLDNSPLHF.

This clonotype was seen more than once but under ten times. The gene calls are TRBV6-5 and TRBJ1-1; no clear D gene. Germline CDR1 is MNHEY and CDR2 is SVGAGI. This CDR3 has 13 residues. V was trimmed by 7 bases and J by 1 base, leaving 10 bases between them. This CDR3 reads CASILDGNTEAFF. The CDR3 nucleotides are TGTGCCAGCATCTTAGACGGGAACACTGAAGCTTTCTTT.

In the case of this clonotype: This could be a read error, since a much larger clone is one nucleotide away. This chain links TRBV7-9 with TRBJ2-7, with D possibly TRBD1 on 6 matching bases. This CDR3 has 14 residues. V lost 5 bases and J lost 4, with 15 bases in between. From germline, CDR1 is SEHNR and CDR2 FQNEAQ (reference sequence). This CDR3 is CASSPRGGQYEQYF. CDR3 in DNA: TGTGCCAGCAGCCCCCGTGGGGGACAATACGAGCAGTACTTC. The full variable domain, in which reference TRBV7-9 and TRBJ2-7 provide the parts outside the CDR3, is DTGVSQNPRHKITKRGQNVTFRCDPISEHNRLYWYRQTLGQGPEFLTYFQNEAQLEKSRLLSDRFSAERPKGSFSTLEIQRTEQGDSAMYLCASSPRGGQYEQYFGPGTRLTVT.

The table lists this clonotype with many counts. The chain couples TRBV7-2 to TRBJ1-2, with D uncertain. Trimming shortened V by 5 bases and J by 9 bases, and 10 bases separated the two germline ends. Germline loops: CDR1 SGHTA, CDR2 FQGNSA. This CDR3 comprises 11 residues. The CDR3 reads CASSRLGSYTF. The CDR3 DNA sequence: TGTGCCAGCAGCCGGCTAGGTAGCTACACCTTC. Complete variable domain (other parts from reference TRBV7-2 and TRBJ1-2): GAGVSQSPSNKVTEKGKDVELRCDPISGHTALYWYRQSLGQGLEFLIYFQGNSAPDKSGLPSDRFSAERTGGSVSTLTIQRTQQEDSAVYLCASSRLGSYTFGSGTRLTVV.

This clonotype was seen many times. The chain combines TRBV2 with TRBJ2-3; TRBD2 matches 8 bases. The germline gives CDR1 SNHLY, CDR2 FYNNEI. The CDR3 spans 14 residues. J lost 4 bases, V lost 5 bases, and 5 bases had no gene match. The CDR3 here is CASSSGGFADTQYF. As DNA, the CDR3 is TGTGCCAGCAGTAGCGGGGGTTTCGCAGATACGCAGTATTTT.

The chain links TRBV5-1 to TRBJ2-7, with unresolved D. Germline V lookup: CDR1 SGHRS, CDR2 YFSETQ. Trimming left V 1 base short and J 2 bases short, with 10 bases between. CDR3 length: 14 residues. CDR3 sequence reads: CASSLWVGTYEQYF. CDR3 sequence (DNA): TGCGCCAGCAGCTTGTGGGTGGGGACCTACGAGCAGTACTTC.

CDR3 in amino acids: CASSSGTPRNTIYF. The CDR3 nucleotides read TGTGCCAGCAGCTCCGGGACACCTCGAAACACCATATATTTT. The chain recombines TRBV7-9 with TRBJ1-3, with D perhaps TRBD1 (6 bases). V dropped 4 bases and J dropped 5 bases, with 12 bases sitting between them. The CDR3 contains 14 residues. Germline CDR1 and CDR2: SEHNR and FQNEAQ (reference sequence).

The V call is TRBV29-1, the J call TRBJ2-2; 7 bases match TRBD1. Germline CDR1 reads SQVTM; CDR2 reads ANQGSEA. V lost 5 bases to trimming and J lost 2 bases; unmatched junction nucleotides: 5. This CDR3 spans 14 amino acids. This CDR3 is CSVPGTVNTGELFF. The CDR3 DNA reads TGCAGCGTTCCCGGGACAGTAAACACCGGGGAGCTGTTTTTT.

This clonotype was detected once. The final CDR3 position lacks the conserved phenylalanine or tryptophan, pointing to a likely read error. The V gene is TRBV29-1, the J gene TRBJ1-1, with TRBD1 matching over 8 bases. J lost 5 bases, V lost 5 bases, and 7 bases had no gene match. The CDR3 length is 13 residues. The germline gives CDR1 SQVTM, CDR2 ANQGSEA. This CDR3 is CSVLGQGRTEAFP. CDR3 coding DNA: TGCAGCGTTCTCGGACAGGGAAGGACTGAAGCTTTCCCT.

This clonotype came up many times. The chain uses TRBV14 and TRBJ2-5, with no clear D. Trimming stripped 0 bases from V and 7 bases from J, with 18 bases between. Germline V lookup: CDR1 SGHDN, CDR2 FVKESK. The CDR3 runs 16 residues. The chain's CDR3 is CASSQDLGFKRRTQYF. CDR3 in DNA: TGTGCCAGCAGCCAAGATTTGGGATTCAAGAGAAGGACCCAGTACTTC.

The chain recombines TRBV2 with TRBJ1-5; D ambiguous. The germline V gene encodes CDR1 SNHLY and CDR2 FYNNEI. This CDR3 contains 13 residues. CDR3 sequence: CASPGGFNQPQHF. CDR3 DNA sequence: TGTGCTAGTCCCGGCGGATTCAATCAGCCCCAGCATTTT.

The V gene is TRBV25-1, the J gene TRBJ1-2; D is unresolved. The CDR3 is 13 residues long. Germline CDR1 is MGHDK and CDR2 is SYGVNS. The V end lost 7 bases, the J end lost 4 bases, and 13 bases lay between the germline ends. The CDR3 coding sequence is TGTGCCAGCATCTCCGGGCATGGCTATGGCTACACCTTC. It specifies CASISGHGYGYTF.

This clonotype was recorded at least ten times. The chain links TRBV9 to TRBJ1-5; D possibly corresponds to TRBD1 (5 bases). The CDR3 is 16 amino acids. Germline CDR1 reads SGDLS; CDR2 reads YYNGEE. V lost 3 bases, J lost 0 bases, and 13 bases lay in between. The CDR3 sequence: CASSATGDYSNQPQHF. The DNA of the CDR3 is TGTGCCAGCAGCGCGACCGGGGACTATAGCAATCAGCCCCAGCATTTT.